This passage covers 18 T cell receptor beta chains from one sample sequenced in a study of blood T cell repertoires in COVID-19. The assay was immunoSEQ multiplex PCR, and TCRdb's table has in-frame clones only and misses some. In the table there are 120,000 or so clones, 88% of which are singletons. Sample: peripheral blood. The receptors were gathered from a human donor in a cohort sampled during active COVID-19.

The CDR3 coding sequence is TGTGCCAGCAGCTTAGCGGGACTAGCGGGTGCGAATGAGCAGTTCTTC. It is translated as CASSLAGLAGANEQFF. The rearrangement joins TRBV7-2 to TRBJ2-1; TRBD2 aligns across 12 bases. J was trimmed by 7 bases and V by 0 bases; bases with no gene match: 4. The CDR3 has 16 amino acids. Germline values: CDR1 SGHTA, CDR2 FQGNSA.

The chain has TRBV6-5 and TRBJ2-5; 8 bases line up with TRBD2. The V segment lost 11 bases and the J segment 4 bases; nucleotides outside the gene matches: 12. The germline V gene has CDR1 MNHEY and CDR2 SVGAGI. This CDR3 contains 14 residues. CDR3 nucleotide sequence: TGTGCCGGAGGGACGGGACGGGGGGGAGAGACCCAGTACTTC. Translating gives CAGGTGRGGETQYF.

The chain recombines TRBV10-2 with TRBJ2-7; D may be TRBD2 (6 bases). The CDR3 loop spans 14 amino acids. Trimming shortened V by 2 bases and J by 0 bases, and 8 bases separated the two germline ends. CDR1 is WSHSY and CDR2 is SAAADI in the germline V gene. Here the CDR3 DNA reads TGCGCCAGCAGTGAGGGGAGGTACTCCTACGAGCAGTACTTC. Translating gives CASSEGRYSYEQYF.

The genes are TRBV2 and TRBJ2-3; possibly TRBD2 for D (7 bases). CDR3 length equals 15 residues. CDR1 SNHLY and CDR2 FYNNEI come from the germline V gene. Trimming cost V 3 bases and J 3 bases, with 13 bases left between them. CDR3 sequence: CASSDGGAGTDTQYF. CDR3 DNA sequence: TGTGCCAGCAGTGATGGGGGGGCGGGAACAGATACGCAGTATTTT. Drawing the rest from reference TRBV2 and TRBJ2-3, the complete variable domain is EPEVTQTPSHQVTQMGQEVILRCVPISNHLYFYWYRQILGQKVEFLVSFYNNEISEKSEIFDDQFSVERPDGSNFTLKIRSTKLEDSAMYFCASSDGGAGTDTQYFGPGTRLTVL.

The rearrangement uses TRBV5-4 and TRBJ2-7, with D perhaps TRBD2 (6 bases). Germline V gene sequence: CDR1 SGHNT, CDR2 YYREEE (reference sequence). The V end lost 0 bases, the J end lost 0 bases, and 10 bases lay between the germline ends. This CDR3 contains 15 residues. CDR3 region: CASSLGGLSSYEQYF. CDR3 coding DNA: TGTGCCAGCAGCTTGGGGGGACTTAGCTCCTACGAGCAGTACTTC.

The chain recombines TRBV4-1 with TRBJ1-3; D is undetermined. The V and J ends lost 2 bases and 1 base respectively, with 9 bases between them. CDR1 and CDR2 (germline): MGHRA, YSYEKL. This CDR3 contains 15 residues. The CDR3 here is CASSQLFMSGNTIYF. DNA of the CDR3: TGCGCCAGCAGCCAACTTTTTATGTCTGGAAACACCATATATTTT.

The chain employs TRBV2 and TRBJ1-4, with a possible D match to TRBD1 (6 bases). This CDR3 is built from 14 residues. Per the germline V gene, CDR1 is SNHLY and CDR2 is FYNNEI. The germline V and J ends were trimmed by 6 bases and 8 bases, with 16 bases remaining between them. The CDR3 sequence: CASRQRQVGEKLFF. CDR3 nucleotides: TGTGCCAGCAGACAGAGACAGGTTGGAGAAAAACTGTTTTTT.

Note on this clone: At one of its ends the junction is not consistent with the germline gene, which may arise from a read error. In the same sample, other DNA sequences code for this CDR3. The chain couples TRBV7-7 to TRBJ2-2, with 10 bases identical to TRBD2. Germline loops: CDR1 SSHAT, CDR2 FNYEAQ (reference sequence). The CDR3 runs to 16 residues. The DNA for the CDR3 is TGTGCTAGCAGCCCCACCGGGACTAGCGTTACGGGGGAGCTGTTTTTT. It codes for CASSPTGTSVTGELFF.

The chain combines TRBV19 with TRBJ2-1; 8 nucleotides agree with TRBD1. The ends lost 1 base at V and 6 bases at J; junction bases unmatched: 2. Germline CDR1 LNHDA, CDR2 SQIVND (reference sequence). The CDR3 is made up of 14 amino acids. CDR3 in amino acids: CASSIGTGINEQFF. The DNA of the CDR3 is TGTGCCAGTAGTATAGGGACAGGGATCAATGAGCAGTTCTTC. The full variable domain, in which reference TRBV19 and TRBJ2-1 provide the parts outside the CDR3, is DGGITQSPKYLFRKEGQNVTLSCEQNLNHDAMYWYRQDPGQGLRLIYYSQIVNDFQKGDIAEGYSVSREKKESFPLTVTSAQKNPTAFYLCASSIGTGINEQFFGPGTRLTVL.

The sample holds a few counts of this clone. The chain has TRBV27 and TRBJ1-2, with D perhaps TRBD1 (6 bases). Trimming shortened V by 6 bases and J by 0 bases, and 8 bases separated the two germline ends. Looked up from germline, CDR1 is MNHEY and CDR2 is SMNVEV (reference sequence). This CDR3 has 13 residues. CDR3 nucleotides: TGTGCCAGCAGGGACAGTGCTAACTATGGCTACACCTTC. Its translation: CASRDSANYGYTF.

J is TRBJ1-2 and V is TRBV28, with unresolved D. The CDR3 has 13 residues. Germline CDR1 reads MDHEN; CDR2 reads SYDVKM. Trimming took off 6 bases at V and 7 bases at J, with 15 bases between the two ends. For the CDR3, the DNA is TGTGCCAGCAGCCCCCCCGAGCTCACTGGCTACACCTTC. Translation gives CASSPPELTGYTF.

This clone was counted only a few times. This chain uses TRBV4-1 with TRBJ2-7; 8 positions agree with TRBD2. The CDR3 spans 17 residues. The V gene end was trimmed by 3 bases and the J gene end by 0 bases; junction bases not matched to a gene: 10. Germline V CDR1 and CDR2: MGHRA, YSYEKL. CDR3 nucleotide sequence: TGCGCCAGCAGCCACGGAGCTAGCGGGCGGAGCTCCTACGAGCAGTACTTC. Its protein is CASSHGASGRSSYEQYF.

The chain has TRBV27 and TRBJ1-5; D is possibly TRBD1 (5 bases). The CDR3 is made up of 13 amino acids. From germline, CDR1 is MNHEY and CDR2 SMNVEV (reference sequence). The V end was cut by 8 bases, the J end by 6 bases, with 14 bases between. In DNA, the CDR3 is TGTGCCAGCGGTCAAGGGGCGAGTCAGCCCCAGCATTTT. The encoded protein is CASGQGASQPQHF.

The CDR3 protein is CASREDTEAFF. CDR3 in DNA: TGTGCCAGCAGGGAGGACACTGAAGCTTTCTTT. The chain recombines TRBV19 with TRBJ1-1, with a possible D match to TRBD1 (5 bases). Trimming pared 9 bases from V and 3 bases from J, leaving 8 bases between. Germline V gene lookup returns CDR1 LNHDA and CDR2 SQIVND (reference sequence). This CDR3 comprises 11 residues. Filled out from reference TRBV19 and TRBJ1-1, the complete variable domain reads DGGITQSPKYLFRKEGQNVTLSCEQNLNHDAMYWYRQDPGQGLRLIYYSQIVNDFQKGDIAEGYSVSREKKESFPLTVTSAQKNPTAFYLCASREDTEAFFGQGTRLTVV.

In its sample, this clone was seen once. This sequence joins TRBV7-9 and TRBJ2-1; 12 nucleotides line up with TRBD2. The CDR3 covers 18 residues. After removal of 1 base from V and 4 bases from J, the junction contained 8 bases not matched to a gene. The germline CDR1 and CDR2 sequences are SEHNR and FQNEAQ (reference sequence). CDR3 loop: CASSLGTSGAKGYNEQFF. CDR3 DNA sequence: TGTGCCAGCAGCTTAGGGACTAGCGGGGCCAAAGGATACAATGAGCAGTTCTTC. Based on the CDR3 plus reference TRBV7-9 and TRBJ2-1, the full variable domain is DTGVSQNPRHKITKRGQNVTFRCDPISEHNRLYWYRQTLGQGPEFLTYFQNEAQLEKSRLLSDRFSAERPKGSFSTLEIQRTEQGDSAMYLCASSLGTSGAKGYNEQFFGPGTRLTVL.

CDR3 bases: TGTGCCAGCAGTGACAGGGCCTACTACGAGCAGTACTTC. This translates into CASSDRAYYEQYF. The gene calls are TRBV12-3 or TRBV12-4 and TRBJ2-7, with 7 bases fitting TRBD1. This CDR3 has 13 amino acids. J gave up 3 bases and V 5 bases, and 4 bases lay outside the gene matches.

Concerning this clone itself: A junction end diverges from the germline sequence, so it may reflect a read error. The CDR3 bases are TGTGCTAGCAGCTTGTCACTTAGCACAGATACGCAGTATTTT. It codes for CASSLSLSTDTQYF. The V call is TRBV7-7, the J call TRBJ2-3; unclear D gene. The germline gives CDR1 SSHAT, CDR2 FNYEAQ (reference sequence). The CDR3 is 14 amino acids.

V and J are TRBV5-6 and TRBJ1-5; 7 bases fit TRBD1. This CDR3 comprises 17 residues. The V and J ends lost 1 base and 0 bases, in that order; junction bases with no gene match: 7. Germline V gene lookup returns CDR1 SGHDT and CDR2 YYEEEE. The CDR3 coding sequence is TGTGCCAGCAGCTTGAAGGGGACAGCCTATAGCAATCAGCCCCAGCATTTT. Translated, it gives CASSLKGTAYSNQPQHF. The whole variable domain, filled in from reference TRBV5-6 and TRBJ1-5, reads DAGVTQSPTHLIKTRGQQVTLRCSPKSGHDTVSWYQQALGQGPQFIFQYYEEEERQRGNFPDRFSGHQFPNYSSELNVNALLLGDSALYLCASSLKGTAYSNQPQHFGDGTRLSIL.